This TCR beta chain originates from a study of regulatory T cells in long-lasting Graves disease. Findings of the study overall: Lower TCR diversity characterized persistent Graves' patients relative to newly diagnosed patients. TRBV28, TRBJ1-2 and TRBJ2-5 were favored in persistent disease.

Time point indicated: persistent/refractory GD, antithyroid drugs over 5 years with positive TRAb. The TCR library was made from RNA extracted from PBMCs. Arm-PCR of CDR3 regions and iRepertoire HTBI primers were used to build TCR beta libraries. TCRdb re-analysed the multiplex PCR reads in MiXCR, keeping a single row per CDR3 protein. The sample has 500,000 to 700,000 distinct CDR3 sequences; around 30% are singletons. CDR1 is MNHNS and CDR2 is SASEGT in the germline V gene. V shed 6 bases and J shed 5 bases, with 20 bases lying between them. The CDR3 loop spans 15 amino acids. Points on this clonotype: What it binds is unknown. Being one base from a much bigger clone, this may be a read error.

The V gene is TRBV6-1, the J gene TRBJ2-7; the D is unclear. The receptor comes from a female donor with Graves disease. Source: peripheral blood mononuclear cells (PBMCs), taken when the disease was refractory, from a patient treated with antithyroid drugs. CDR3 amino acids: CASSRYTTAGDEQYF. The CDR3 coding sequence is TGTGCCAGCAGCAGGTATACGACGGCTGGAGACGAGCAGTACTTC.